The 24 T cell receptor beta chains below were found in one sample sequenced in a study of T cell responses to AZD1222 COVID-19 vaccine. Only in-frame clones appear in the TCRdb table, and some are missing; sequencing was by immunoSEQ multiplex PCR. The sample consists of around 30,000 clones, about nine tenths of them appearing once. Sequenced here: peripheral blood, sampled on day 0 of AZD1222 vaccination. The source of these receptors is an adult in good health.

The V gene is TRBV28, the J gene TRBJ1-3; D is ambiguous. Germline assignment: CDR1 MDHEN and CDR2 SYDVKM. This CDR3 contains 15 residues. The V end lost 3 bases, the J end lost 0 bases, and 9 bases lay between the germline ends. This CDR3 reads CASSLAAVSGNTIYF. CDR3 DNA: TGTGCCAGCAGTTTGGCGGCAGTCTCTGGAAACACCATATATTTT.

This clone was observed a handful of times. This chain joins TRBV6-5 and TRBJ2-6; 7 bases map to TRBD1. The ends lost 6 bases at V and 3 bases at J; junction bases unmatched: 5. The CDR3 extends over 15 amino acids. CDR1 MNHEY and CDR2 SVGAGI come from the germline V gene. The CDR3 loop reads CASSRGGFGANVLTF. The CDR3 bases are TGTGCCAGCAGCCGAGGGGGCTTTGGGGCCAACGTCCTGACTTTC.

CDR3 coding DNA: TGTGCCAGCAGCGCCCTCCGGGACAGCAGATACGAGCAGTACTTC. This codes for CASSALRDSRYEQYF. The chain uses TRBV7-8 and TRBJ2-7; the match to TRBD1 covers 7 bases. The trim removed 5 bases at V and 4 bases at J, leaving 11 bases unmatched. The CDR3 totals 15 residues. Germline V gives CDR1 SGHVS, CDR2 FQNEAQ.

The rearrangement uses TRBV29-1 and TRBJ1-2; 7 bases fit TRBD1. CDR1 is SQVTM, CDR2 ANQGSEA, per germline. There are 13 residues in the CDR3. After removal of 2 bases from V and 2 bases from J, the junction contained 2 bases not matched to a gene. CDR3 sequence (DNA): TGCAGCGTTGAAAGGGGGCCAAACTATGGCTACACCTTC. Protein: CSVERGPNYGYTF. The variable domain in full, completed from reference TRBV29-1 and TRBJ1-2, reads SAVISQKPSRDICQRGTSLTIQCQVDSQVTMMFWYRQQPGQSLTLIATANQGSEATYESGFVIDKFPISRPNLTFSTLTVSNMSPEDSSIYLCSVERGPNYGYTFGSGTRLTVV.

The V gene is TRBV5-1, the J gene TRBJ2-3; no firm D call. Trimming pared 0 bases from V and 3 bases from J, leaving 5 bases between. CDR3 length: 13 amino acids. Per germline, CDR1 SGHRS and CDR2 YFSETQ. In nucleotides, the CDR3 is TGCGCCAGCAGCTTGGGCCAAACAGATACGCAGTATTTT. Its translation is CASSLGQTDTQYF.

This sequence joins TRBV12-3 or TRBV12-4 and TRBJ1-6; D is unresolved. The germline V and J ends were trimmed by 1 base and 9 bases, with 4 bases remaining between them. The length of the CDR3 is 12 residues. The CDR3, as DNA: TGTGCCAGCAGTTTAGGCGGTTCACCCCTCCACTTT. Protein sequence: CASSLGGSPLHF.

The V and J genes are TRBV25-1 and TRBJ2-7, with 8 nucleotides matching TRBD1. With 4 bases clipped from V and 0 bases from J, the junction kept 14 bases outside the gene matches. Germline V gives CDR1 MGHDK, CDR2 SYGVNS. The CDR3 spans 18 residues. CDR3 nucleotide sequence: TGTGCCAGCAGTGCCTCCGGGACAGGCGCCCAATCCTCCTACGAGCAGTACTTC. Residues: CASSASGTGAQSSYEQYF.

The rearrangement uses TRBV7-9 and TRBJ2-5; TRBD1 matches 7 bases. V was pared by 2 bases and J by 2 bases, with 5 bases of the junction left unmatched. This CDR3 has 15 residues. Germline V lookup: CDR1 SEHNR, CDR2 FQNEAQ (reference sequence). The CDR3 sequence is CASSLRTGQQETQYF. The CDR3 DNA is TGTGCCAGCAGCTTACGTACGGGACAGCAAGAGACCCAGTACTTC.

The chain recombines TRBV15 with TRBJ1-1; 8 bases map to TRBD1. This CDR3 is built from 15 residues. Germline lookup yields CDR1 LNHNV and CDR2 YYDKDF (reference sequence). The V and J ends lost 2 bases and 1 base, in that order; junction bases with no gene match: 3. CDR3 amino acids: CATSRPGTGNTEAFF. Written as DNA, the CDR3 is TGTGCCACCAGCAGACCAGGGACAGGGAACACTGAAGCTTTCTTT.

The chain combines TRBV11-2 with TRBJ1-1; TRBD1 is a possible D gene (5 bases). V lost 3 bases to trimming and J lost 7 bases, with 18 bases between them. Germline V gene data show CDR1 as SGHAT and CDR2 as FQNNGV. The CDR3 runs to 15 residues. This chain's CDR3 is CASSLGLGSQGEAFF. The CDR3, as DNA: TGTGCCAGCAGCTTGGGGCTCGGCTCTCAGGGTGAAGCTTTCTTT.

The V and J genes are TRBV14 and TRBJ2-1; D ambiguous. The CDR3 sequence is 14 residues long. Germline V gene sequence: CDR1 SGHDN, CDR2 FVKESK. The V gene lost 1 base and the J gene lost 5 bases, with 9 bases spanning the gap. The CDR3 DNA sequence: TGTGCCAGCAGCCAAGTCTCGTCGAACAATGAGCAGTTCTTC. Its protein is CASSQVSSNNEQFF. The complete variable domain, with remaining parts taken from reference TRBV14 and TRBJ2-1, reads EAGVTQFPSHSVIEKGQTVTLRCDPISGHDNLYWYRRVMGKEIKFLLHFVKESKQDESGMPNNRFLAERTGGTYSTLKVQPAELEDSGVYFCASSQVSSNNEQFFGPGTRLTVL.

This chain links TRBV2 with TRBJ2-7; D is ambiguous. Germline V gives CDR1 SNHLY, CDR2 FYNNEI. The CDR3 extends over 13 amino acids. Trimming stripped 0 bases from V and 5 bases from J, with 8 bases between. The CDR3 reads CASSEAPLNEQYF. Here the CDR3 DNA reads TGTGCCAGCAGTGAAGCGCCCCTCAACGAGCAGTACTTC.

V and J are TRBV11-2 and TRBJ2-5; TRBD2 matches at 8 bases. This CDR3 region has 16 residues. The V and J ends lost 2 bases and 7 bases, in that order; junction bases with no gene match: 12. Germline-derived CDR1 and CDR2 are SGHAT and FQNNGV. CDR3 residues: CASSLSSGGPVGTQYF. In nucleotides, the CDR3 is TGTGCCAGCAGCTTATCCAGCGGGGGCCCCGTTGGGACCCAGTACTTC.

The J gene is TRBJ2-3, the V gene TRBV29-1; D not resolved. CDR3 size: 13 residues. Per the germline V gene, CDR1 is SQVTM and CDR2 is ANQGSEA. Trimming cost V 3 bases and J 1 base, with 8 bases left between them. The CDR3 here is CSVDSVRTDTQYF. For the CDR3, the DNA is TGCAGCGTTGATTCGGTCCGCACAGATACGCAGTATTTT.

The chain employs TRBV2 and TRBJ1-4; D ambiguous. Germline-derived CDR1 and CDR2 are SNHLY and FYNNEI. With 11 bases removed from V and 5 bases from J, the gap between germline ends came to 18 bases. The CDR3 has 14 residues. The CDR3 bases are TGTGCCGGTGGAGTGGGCAGCTCGAATGAAAAACTGTTTTTT. Its translation: CAGGVGSSNEKLFF. The full variable domain, with the rest looked up from reference TRBV2 and TRBJ1-4, is EPEVTQTPSHQVTQMGQEVILRCVPISNHLYFYWYRQILGQKVEFLVSFYNNEISEKSEIFDDQFSVERPDGSNFTLKIRSTKLEDSAMYFCAGGVGSSNEKLFFGSGTQLSVL.

The CDR3 reads CASSALTGQESTEAFF. For the CDR3, the DNA is TGTGCCAGCAGCGCTCTAACGGGACAGGAGAGCACTGAAGCTTTCTTT. This sequence joins TRBV7-9 and TRBJ1-1; 8 nucleotides match TRBD1. The CDR3 extends over 16 amino acids. Per germline, CDR1 SEHNR and CDR2 FQNEAQ (reference sequence). The V and J ends lost 5 bases and 4 bases, in that order; junction bases with no gene match: 12.

V and J are TRBV6-5 and TRBJ1-2, with 8 bases aligning to TRBD1. The CDR3 spans 16 residues. Germline V CDR1 and CDR2: MNHEY, SVGAGI. V shed 4 bases and J 6 bases; nucleotides not matched to a gene: 13. CDR3 in DNA: TGTGCCAGCAGTTCAAGGGCGGCAGGGGGCAGGAATGGCTACACCTTC. Translated, it gives CASSSRAAGGRNGYTF.

V gene TRBV6-5 combines with J gene TRBJ1-6; 8 positions match TRBD1. From germline, CDR1 is MNHEY and CDR2 SVGAGI. The CDR3 has 14 residues. The junction had 0 bases not matched to a gene; V was cut back by 2 bases and J by 6 bases. The CDR3 DNA follows: TGTGCCAGCAGTTACACAGGGGGTAATTCACCCCTCCACTTT. Residues: CASSYTGGNSPLHF.

The V call is TRBV2, the J call TRBJ2-5; TRBD2 matches 7 bases. From germline, CDR1 is SNHLY and CDR2 FYNNEI. J gave up 2 bases and V 7 bases, and 7 bases lay outside the gene matches. The CDR3 runs to 14 residues. For the CDR3, the DNA is TGTGCCAGCAATGGTCTAGCGGCTCAAGAGACCCAGTACTTC. Translated: CASNGLAAQETQYF.

This sequence joins TRBV3-1 (or the pseudogene TRBV3-2) and TRBJ1-6; D not certain. Deletions cut 3 bases from V and 8 bases from J, with 11 bases between. The CDR3 runs to 14 residues. The germline gives CDR1 LGHDT, CDR2 YNNKEL (reference sequence). The CDR3 DNA reads as TGTGCCAGCAGCCAGCTCGGACCGGATTCACCCCTCCACTTT. This gives the protein CASSQLGPDSPLHF.

The gene calls are TRBV18 and TRBJ1-5, with a tentative D call TRBD1 (5 bases). The V and J ends lost 4 bases and 4 bases respectively, with 14 bases between them. Germline CDR1 is KGHSH and CDR2 is LQKENI. The CDR3 loop spans 15 amino acids. The CDR3 sequence: CASSLKDTQNQPQHF. CDR3 DNA sequence: TGTGCCAGCTCACTTAAGGACACTCAAAATCAGCCCCAGCATTTT.

This rearrangement joins TRBV9 to TRBJ1-2; D ambiguous. V lost 4 bases, J lost 8 bases, and 15 bases lay in between. CDR3 length equals 13 residues. CDR1 is SGDLS and CDR2 is YYNGEE in the germline V gene. The CDR3 spells CASSPDMGGGYTF. CDR3 coding DNA: TGTGCCAGCAGCCCCGACATGGGTGGGGGCTACACCTTC.

The gene calls are TRBV19 and TRBJ1-2, with TRBD1 as a possible D gene (5 bases). This CDR3 comprises 13 residues. Germline values: CDR1 LNHDA, CDR2 SQIVND (reference sequence). The V end lost 3 bases, the J end lost 4 bases, and 9 bases lay between the germline ends. The CDR3 loop is CASSIQGPYGYTF. CDR3 in DNA: TGTGCCAGTAGTATTCAGGGTCCCTATGGCTACACCTTC.

V and J are TRBV27 and TRBJ2-7; D may be TRBD1 (6 bases). Trimming removed 5 bases from V and 3 bases from J, with 17 bases in between. Germline CDR1 is MNHEY and CDR2 is SMNVEV (reference sequence). There are 15 residues in the CDR3. Here the CDR3 DNA reads TGTGCCAGCAGTCCCCAGGGGCGCCCCCTCTACGAGCAGTACTTC. It codes for CASSPQGRPLYEQYF.